This is a list of T cell receptor beta chains from one sample in a study of graft-versus-host responses after intestinal transplantation. Their antigen targets remain unknown. Repertoires were generated with immunoSEQ multiplex PCR, while TCRdb's copy carries only in-frame clones and drops some. The sample holds 70,000 to 95,000 clones, 85% to 95% seen once. Sequenced here: unstimulated CD8+ T cells sorted from spleen or lymph node cells, sampled before transplant. These TCRs come from a human donor who was the organ donor for an intestinal transplant. The CDR3 runs from the conserved cysteine through the conserved F or W. D genes are given only for firm matches. Clone size, where shown, is once, few, many, or a class for clones that have expanded.

j_gene: TRBJ2-7; d_gene: .; v_gene: TRBV5-6; abundance: .; CDR3aa: CASSWAGNVYEQYF
j_gene: TRBJ2-7; d_gene: .; v_gene: TRBV27; abundance: .; CDR3aa: CASSLYGGSYEQYF
j_gene: TRBJ2-7; d_gene: .; v_gene: TRBV27; abundance: .; CDR3aa: CASSSITGTPYEQYF
j_gene: TRBJ1-6; d_gene: TRBD1; v_gene: TRBV7-8; abundance: .; CDR3aa: CASSSTPTGQAASPLHF
j_gene: TRBJ1-6; d_gene: .; v_gene: TRBV9; abundance: .; CDR3aa: CASSGLGGTPLHF
j_gene: TRBJ2-7; d_gene: TRBD2; v_gene: TRBV4-1; abundance: .; CDR3aa: CASSLGPASGAYEQYF
j_gene: TRBJ2-7; d_gene: TRBD2; v_gene: TRBV11-2; abundance: .; CDR3aa: CASSFSGSSSHEQYF
j_gene: TRBJ2-3; d_gene: .; v_gene: TRBV10-3; abundance: once; CDR3aa: CAISEKWREARGGYTDTQYF
j_gene: TRBJ2-1; d_gene: .; v_gene: TRBV7-9; abundance: .; CDR3aa: CASSLDYHEQFF
j_gene: TRBJ2-1; d_gene: TRBD2; v_gene: TRBV12-5; abundance: .; CDR3aa: CASGLADLPPSGDSSYNEQFF
j_gene: TRBJ1-4; d_gene: .; v_gene: TRBV30; abundance: .; CDR3aa: CAWSVTDEKLFF
j_gene: TRBJ2-2; d_gene: TRBD2; v_gene: TRBV4-3; abundance: .; CDR3aa: CASSQIAGGGTGELFF
j_gene: TRBJ2-7; d_gene: TRBD1; v_gene: TRBV19; abundance: few; CDR3aa: CASRPGQGRDEQYF
j_gene: TRBJ1-2; d_gene: TRBD1; v_gene: TRBV10-3; abundance: .; CDR3aa: CAISGWTGATRDGYTF
j_gene: TRBJ2-3; d_gene: TRBD1; v_gene: TRBV6-4; abundance: .; CDR3aa: CASNARTGGSDTQYF
j_gene: TRBJ2-5; d_gene: .; v_gene: TRBV10-1; abundance: .; CDR3aa: CASSGGPGETQYF
j_gene: TRBJ1-4; d_gene: .; v_gene: TRBV7-8; abundance: .; CDR3aa: CASSLEQQFNEKLFF
j_gene: TRBJ1-6; d_gene: .; v_gene: TRBV5-4; abundance: .; CDR3aa: CASSPGGSYNSPLHF
j_gene: TRBJ2-7; d_gene: .; v_gene: TRBV4-1; abundance: .; CDR3aa: CASSPGQLYSYEQYF
j_gene: TRBJ1-5; d_gene: .; v_gene: TRBV19; abundance: .; CDR3aa: CASSGRAGNQPQHF
j_gene: TRBJ1-1; d_gene: .; v_gene: TRBV2; abundance: .; CDR3aa: CASSGSRGTEAFF
j_gene: TRBJ2-7; d_gene: .; v_gene: TRBV20-1; abundance: .; CDR3aa: CSALVAPEDF
j_gene: TRBJ2-3; d_gene: .; v_gene: TRBV5-1; abundance: once; CDR3aa: CASSVVGYSTDTQYF
j_gene: TRBJ1-5; d_gene: .; v_gene: TRBV7-9; abundance: .; CDR3aa: CASSLYGRGEPQHF
j_gene: TRBJ2-7; d_gene: .; v_gene: TRBV6-1; abundance: once; CDR3aa: CASMQYEQYF
j_gene: TRBJ1-4; d_gene: .; v_gene: TRBV4-1; abundance: .; CDR3aa: CASSQRLPGRGEKLFF
j_gene: TRBJ2-7; d_gene: .; v_gene: TRBV6-5; abundance: .; CDR3aa: CASSPGTSSSYEQYF
j_gene: TRBJ2-5; d_gene: TRBD1; v_gene: TRBV27; abundance: .; CDR3aa: CASSRTRDRGKTQYF
j_gene: TRBJ2-7; d_gene: TRBD1; v_gene: TRBV13; abundance: .; CDR3aa: CASSLEQTGSYEQYF
j_gene: TRBJ1-3; d_gene: .; v_gene: TRBV4-1; abundance: .; CDR3aa: CASRYTMAGNTIYF
j_gene: TRBJ1-2; d_gene: TRBD1; v_gene: TRBV29-1; abundance: .; CDR3aa: CSATGVSPLEGYTF
j_gene: TRBJ2-2; d_gene: .; v_gene: TRBV6-5; abundance: .; CDR3aa: CASSYGGSGELFF
j_gene: TRBJ2-7; d_gene: TRBD2; v_gene: TRBV27; abundance: .; CDR3aa: CASSLSSGGPYEQYF
j_gene: TRBJ2-3; d_gene: TRBD2; v_gene: TRBV4-3; abundance: .; CDR3aa: CASSQGGRLAGTDTQYF
j_gene: TRBJ1-1; d_gene: .; v_gene: TRBV13; abundance: .; CDR3aa: CASSLDEGRNTEAFF
j_gene: TRBJ2-7; d_gene: .; v_gene: TRBV28; abundance: .; CDR3aa: CASSFGEQYF
j_gene: TRBJ2-7; d_gene: TRBD1; v_gene: TRBV5-6; abundance: few; CDR3aa: CASTPRRGQALYEQYF